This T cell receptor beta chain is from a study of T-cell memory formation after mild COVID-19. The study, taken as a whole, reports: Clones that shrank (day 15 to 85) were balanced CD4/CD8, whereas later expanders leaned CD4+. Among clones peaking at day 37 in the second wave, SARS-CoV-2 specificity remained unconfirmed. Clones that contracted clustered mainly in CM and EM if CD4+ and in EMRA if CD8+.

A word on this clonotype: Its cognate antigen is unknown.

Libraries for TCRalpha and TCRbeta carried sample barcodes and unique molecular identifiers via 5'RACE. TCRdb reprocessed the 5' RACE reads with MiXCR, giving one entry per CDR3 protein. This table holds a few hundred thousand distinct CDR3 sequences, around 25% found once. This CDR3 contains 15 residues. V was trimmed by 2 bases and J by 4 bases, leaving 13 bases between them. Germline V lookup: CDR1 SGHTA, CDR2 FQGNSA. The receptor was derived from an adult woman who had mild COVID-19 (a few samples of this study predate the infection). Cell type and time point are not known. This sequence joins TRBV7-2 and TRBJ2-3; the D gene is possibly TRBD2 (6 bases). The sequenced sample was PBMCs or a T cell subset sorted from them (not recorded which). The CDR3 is CASSLTGGEADTQYF. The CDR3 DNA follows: TGTGCCAGCAGCTTAACCGGGGGAGAGGCAGATACGCAGTATTTT.